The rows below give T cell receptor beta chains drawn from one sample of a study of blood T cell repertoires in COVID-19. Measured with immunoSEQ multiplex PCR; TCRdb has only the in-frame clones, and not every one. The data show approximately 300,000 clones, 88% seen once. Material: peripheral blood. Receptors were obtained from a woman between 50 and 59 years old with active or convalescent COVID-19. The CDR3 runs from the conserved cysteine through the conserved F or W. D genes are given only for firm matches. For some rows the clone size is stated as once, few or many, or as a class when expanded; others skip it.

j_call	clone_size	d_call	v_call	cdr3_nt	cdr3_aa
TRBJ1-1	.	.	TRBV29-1	TGCAGCGTGATGACAGGATCTGGCACTGAAGCTTTCTTT	CSVMTGSGTEAFF
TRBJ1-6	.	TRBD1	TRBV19	TGTGCCAGTACCCCGGGAGGGGGCATTAATTCACCCCTCCACTTT	CASTPGGGINSPLHF
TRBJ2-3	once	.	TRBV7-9	TGTGCCAGCAGCACAGGGACGGCAAGCACAGATACGCAGTATTTT	CASSTGTASTDTQYF
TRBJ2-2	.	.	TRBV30	TGTGCCTGGAGGCGAGACAGATTGAACACCGGGGAGCTGTTTTTT	CAWRRDRLNTGELFF
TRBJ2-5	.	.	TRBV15	TGTGCCACCAGCAAGGTCAGACAGTCGGTTTACCAAGAGACCCAGTACTTC	CATSKVRQSVYQETQYF
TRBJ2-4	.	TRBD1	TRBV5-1	TGCGCCAGCAGCTTGGTTCCGGACAGGACAAAACTAGCCAAAAACATTCAGTACTTC	CASSLVPDRTKLAKNIQYF
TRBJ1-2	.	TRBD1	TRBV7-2	TGTGCCAGCAGCTTGACCACAGGGGTTGGTGGCTACACCTTC	CASSLTTGVGGYTF
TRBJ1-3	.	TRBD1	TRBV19	TGTGCCAGTAGTCTGGGACAGGGGAGAGCTGGAAACACCATATATTTT	CASSLGQGRAGNTIYF
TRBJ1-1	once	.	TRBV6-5	TGTGCCAGCAGTTACGGCGGGGTGGGGACTGAAGCTTTCTTT	CASSYGGVGTEAFF
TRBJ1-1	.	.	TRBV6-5	TGTGCCAGCAGTAGGCAGGGGAACACTGAAGCTTTCTTT	CASSRQGNTEAFF
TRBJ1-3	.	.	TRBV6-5	TGTGCCAGCAGTTACAGGGACAACTCTGGAAACACCATATATTTT	CASSYRDNSGNTIYF
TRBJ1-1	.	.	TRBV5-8	TGTGCCAGCAGCCCACGGGACACCATGAACACTGAAGCTTTCTTT	CASSPRDTMNTEAFF
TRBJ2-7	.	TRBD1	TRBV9	TGTGCCAGCAGCGTGGGTCCAGGGACAGCCCTTGGGGAGCAGTACTTC	CASSVGPGTALGEQYF
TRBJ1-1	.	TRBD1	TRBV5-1	TGCGCCAGCAGCCCTGGGACAGGGAAGATATACACTGAAGCTTTCTTT	CASSPGTGKIYTEAFF
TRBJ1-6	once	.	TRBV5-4	TGTGCCAGCAGCAATGACGGGGTACGTGCGAACCTCCACTTT	CASSNDGVRANLHF
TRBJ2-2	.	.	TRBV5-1	TGCGCCAGCAGCTTGGACCCGGGAGCACCCGGGGAGCTGTTTTTT	CASSLDPGAPGELFF
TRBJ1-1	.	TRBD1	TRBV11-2	TGTGCCAGCAGCTTAATCTATTGGACAGGAGGTCCACGGAACACTGAAGCTTTCTTT	CASSLIYWTGGPRNTEAFF
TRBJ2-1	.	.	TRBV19	TGTGCCAGTAGTATAAGCTTCTCCTACAATGAGCAGTTCTTC	CASSISFSYNEQFF
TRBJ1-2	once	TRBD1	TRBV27	TGTGCCAGCAGTTTCCGGACAGGCGTCGGTGGCTACACCTTC	CASSFRTGVGGYTF
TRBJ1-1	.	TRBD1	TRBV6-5	TGTGCCAGCAGTTACGGGACAGGGAGGACTGAAGCTTTCTTT	CASSYGTGRTEAFF
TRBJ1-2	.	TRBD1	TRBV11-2	TGTGCCAGCAGCTTAGTACAGGGGATTTTGACCTTC	CASSLVQGILTF
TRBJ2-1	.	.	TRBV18	TGTGCCAGCTCAACAGGAGTATATGAGCAGTTCTTC	CASSTGVYEQFF
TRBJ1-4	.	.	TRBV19	TGTGCCAGTGCCAGAAGGGGGAGTAGCGAAAAACTGTTTTTT	CASARRGSSEKLFF
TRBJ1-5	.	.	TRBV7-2	TGTGCCAGCAGCTTAAGTTTGGCGGGAGGGAATCAGCCCCAGCATTTT	CASSLSLAGGNQPQHF
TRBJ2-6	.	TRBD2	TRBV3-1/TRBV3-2	TGTGCCAGCAGCCAAGATTGGCAGACACTATCCGGGACTAGCGGGGTCTCTGGGGCCAACGTCCTGACTTTC	CASSQDWQTLSGTSGVSGANVLTF
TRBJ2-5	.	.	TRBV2	TGTGCCAGCAGAGTGGGGACACTGTTCTGGCGGGAGACCCAGTACTTC	CASRVGTLFWRETQYF
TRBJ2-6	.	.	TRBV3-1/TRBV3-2	TGTGCCAGCAGTTCCCGCTCTGGGGCCAACGTCCTGACTTTC	CASSSRSGANVLTF
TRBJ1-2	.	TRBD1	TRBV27	TGTGCCAGCAGCTTTTCCCCGACAGGGTACTATGGCTACACCTTC	CASSFSPTGYYGYTF
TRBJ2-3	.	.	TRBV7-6	TGTGCCAGCAGCTCAAACATTCTAGGAGAACGCAGCGCAGATACGCAGTATTTT	CASSSNILGERSADTQYF